The next 20 T cell receptor beta chains were all read from a single sample in a study of T cells in Graves' hyperthyroidism and ophthalmopathy. There were TCR beta CDR3 regions amplified from RNA transcripts. An initial round of RT-PCR targeting the TCR CDR3 relied on the HTBI primer set. TCRdb recomputed calls from the multiplex PCR reads with MiXCR, one row per CDR3 protein. The sample yields 90,000 to 120,000 distinct CDR3 sequences, roughly 15% seen once. Material for sequencing was blood. The receptors shown here come from a woman in her 50s with Graves' hyperthyroidism.

Many counts were recorded for this clonotype. V and J are TRBV28 and TRBJ1-2; D is perhaps TRBD1 (5 bases). V was trimmed by 5 bases and J by 7 bases, leaving 8 bases between them. CDR3 length: 11 residues. In germline, CDR1 is MDHEN, CDR2 SYDVKM. The CDR3 sequence is CASSDSPGYTF. The DNA for the CDR3 is TGTGCCAGCAGTGACAGCCCTGGCTACACCTTC.

This rearrangement joins TRBV29-1 to TRBJ2-2; D gene unclear. Per the germline V gene, CDR1 is SQVTM and CDR2 is ANQGSEA. V lost 5 bases to trimming and J lost 0 bases, with 7 bases between them. This CDR3 has 13 residues. The CDR3 DNA reads TGCAGCGTTAATGTAGCGAACACCGGGGAGCTGTTTTTT. Protein sequence: CSVNVANTGELFF.

The sample holds many counts of this clonotype. CDR3 sequence reads: CASRLAGSSTDTQYF. CDR3 sequence (DNA): TGTGCCAGCAGATTGGCGGGCTCTAGCACAGATACGCAGTATTTT. J is TRBJ2-3 and V is TRBV7-8; weak D call: TRBD2 (5 bases). Germline loops: CDR1 SGHVS, CDR2 FQNEAQ. This CDR3 region has 15 residues. Trimming took 6 bases from V and 0 from J, leaving 13 bases between them.

The chain recombines TRBV5-5 with TRBJ2-1, with 9 bases aligning to TRBD1. Germline CDR1 SGHKS, CDR2 YYEKEE (reference sequence). The CDR3 is 15 amino acids. J gave up 6 bases and V 5 bases, and 9 bases lay outside the gene matches. CDR3 loop: CASSLQGAGGNEQFF. CDR3 sequence (DNA): TGTGCCAGCAGTCTACAGGGGGCCGGAGGCAATGAGCAGTTCTTC.

This clonotype was recorded many times. This sequence joins TRBV5-1 and TRBJ2-1; D perhaps matches TRBD2 (6 bases). Germline lookup yields CDR1 SGHRS and CDR2 YFSETQ. The CDR3 length is 14 residues. The V end was cut by 4 bases, the J end by 5 bases, with 13 bases between. The CDR3 region has the DNA TGCGCCAGCAGCCGGGGCGGGACCAACAATGAGCAGTTCTTC. Translated, it gives CASSRGGTNNEQFF.

This clonotype showed up just a few times. A read error is possible here, since a much larger clone lies one base away. The chain carries TRBV12-3 or TRBV12-4 and TRBJ2-5; D might be TRBD1 or TRBD2, each matching 6 bases. Trimming pared 8 bases from V and 9 bases from J, leaving 22 bases between. The CDR3 consists of 14 residues. The CDR3 region is CASGGTGTRESQYF. The CDR3 nucleotides read TGTGCCAGCGGAGGCACAGGGACTCGGGAGTCCCAGTACTTC.

This clonotype was seen at least ten times. V is TRBV2 and J is TRBJ2-3; 7 bases are shared with TRBD1. V dropped 6 bases and J dropped 5; count of bases not matched to a gene: 5. There are 13 residues in the CDR3. CDR1 is SNHLY, CDR2 FYNNEI, per germline. The CDR3: CASSPGTVDTQYF. CDR3 coding DNA: TGTGCCAGCAGCCCCGGGACAGTAGATACGCAGTATTTT.

This clonotype showed up many times. The CDR3 loop is CASSPHDISNTEAFF. CDR3 nucleotides: TGTGCCAGTAGCCCTCACGACATATCGAACACTGAAGCTTTCTTT. The chain couples TRBV19 to TRBJ1-1; D is uncertain. The CDR3 length is 15 residues. Trimming cost V 6 bases and J 1 base, with 15 bases left between them. From germline, CDR1 is LNHDA and CDR2 SQIVND (reference sequence).

This clonotype has at least ten counts. This chain connects TRBV11-2 to TRBJ2-7; D call uncertain. In germline, CDR1 is SGHAT, CDR2 FQNNGV. There are 16 residues in the CDR3. The V end lost 5 bases, the J end lost 2 bases, and 19 bases lay between the germline ends. The CDR3: CASSRRSDSRPYEQYV. In nucleotides, the CDR3 is TGTGCCAGCAGCCGACGATCCGACTCCCGTCCCTACGAGCAGTACGTC.

The chain carries TRBV7-9 and TRBJ2-7; 12 bases are a match to TRBD2. This CDR3 comprises 16 residues. V trimming: 5 bases; J trimming: 7 bases; junction bases outside the gene matches: 12. Germline CDR1 SEHNR, CDR2 FQNEAQ (reference sequence). In DNA form, the CDR3 reads TGTGCCAGCAGCGCAACATCACTAGCGGGAGGTGGAGAGCAGTACTTC. Protein sequence: CASSATSLAGGGEQYF.

This clonotype was picked up many times. V gene TRBV28 combines with J gene TRBJ1-2; D ambiguous. Trimming took 5 bases from V and 4 from J, leaving 8 bases between them. CDR1 and CDR2 (germline): MDHEN, SYDVKM. The CDR3 length is 12 residues. DNA for the CDR3: TGTGCCAGCAGTGCAGCGTTCTATGGCTACACCTTC. Protein: CASSAAFYGYTF.

This clonotype was counted many times. The chain links TRBV2 to TRBJ1-2; 9 bases align to TRBD1. Losses at the gene ends were 6 bases for V and 4 bases for J; bases not matched to a gene: 6. Germline loops: CDR1 SNHLY, CDR2 FYNNEI. This CDR3 contains 14 residues. CDR3 nucleotide sequence: TGTGCCAGCAGGGCGGGACAGGGTTTCTATGGCTACACCTTC. Its protein product is CASRAGQGFYGYTF. Combining the CDR3 with reference TRBV2 and TRBJ1-2 gives the whole variable domain EPEVTQTPSHQVTQMGQEVILRCVPISNHLYFYWYRQILGQKVEFLVSFYNNEISEKSEIFDDQFSVERPDGSNFTLKIRSTKLEDSAMYFCASRAGQGFYGYTFGSGTRLTVV.

There are many counts of this clonotype. Here the CDR3 DNA reads TGTGCCAGCAGTCAGGGGGGCCCGCGAGGTACCTATGGCTACACCTTC. Its protein product is CASSQGGPRGTYGYTF. This chain joins TRBV28 and TRBJ1-2; 7 bases align to TRBD1. V shed 5 bases, J shed 4 bases, and the junction held 13 bases outside the gene matches. The CDR3 has 16 amino acids. The germline CDR1 and CDR2 sequences are MDHEN and SYDVKM.

There are many counts of this clonotype. The chain recombines TRBV2 with TRBJ2-5; TRBD2 might be the D (6 bases). V shed 5 bases and J shed 7 bases, with 14 bases lying between them. The CDR3 has 13 amino acids. CDR1 is SNHLY, CDR2 FYNNEI, per germline. CDR3 protein: CASSRDSIGTQYF. The CDR3 coding sequence is TGTGCCAGCAGTCGGGACTCTATCGGGACCCAGTACTTC.

This clonotype was counted ten times or more. This rearrangement joins TRBV11-2 to TRBJ1-4; no definite D call. V lost 5 bases, J lost 4 bases, and 11 bases lay in between. There are 14 residues in the CDR3. CDR1 and CDR2 from the germline V gene are SGHAT and FQNNGV. The CDR3 DNA follows: TGTGCCAGCAGCCCACGACGCAGTAATGAAAAACTGTTTTTT. This encodes CASSPRRSNEKLFF.

This clonotype showed up many times. This chain joins TRBV20-1 and TRBJ2-5; 7 nucleotides align to TRBD1. The CDR3 consists of 13 residues. Germline CDR1 is DFQATT and CDR2 is SNEGSKA (reference sequence). Trimming took 5 bases from V and 3 from J; bases not matched to a gene: 6. The CDR3 DNA reads TGCAGTGCTCCCACAGGGGCGGAAGAGACCCAGTACTTC. Translated, it gives CSAPTGAEETQYF.

This clonotype came up many times. This chain uses TRBV7-9 with TRBJ2-7; 10 positions match TRBD2. Germline V gives CDR1 SEHNR, CDR2 FQNEAQ (reference sequence). V was clipped by 5 bases and J by 3 bases; unmatched bases: 13. The CDR3 length is 17 residues. CDR3 loop: CASSPQGISGRFYEQYF. The CDR3 bases are TGTGCCAGCAGCCCTCAAGGGATTAGCGGGAGGTTCTACGAGCAGTACTTC.

This clonotype was observed at least ten times. The CDR3 DNA is TGTGCCAGCAAACGGACTAGCACCGGGGAGCTGTTTTTT. Translated: CASKRTSTGELFF. The V and J genes are TRBV28 and TRBJ2-2; TRBD2 aligns across 7 bases. The CDR3 spans 13 residues. Germline V CDR1 and CDR2: MDHEN, SYDVKM. J lost 4 bases, V lost 7 bases, and 3 bases had no gene match.

This chain uses TRBV28 with TRBJ1-5; 11 bases align to TRBD1. The CDR3 has 16 residues. The J segment lost 6 bases and the V segment lost 4 bases, leaving 8 bases of the junction unmatched. Germline V gene sequence: CDR1 MDHEN, CDR2 SYDVKM. CDR3 DNA sequence: TGTGCCAGCAGTTCTCTCGGGACAGGGGGAGGTCAGCCCCAGCATTTT. Its translation: CASSSLGTGGGQPQHF.

At least ten counts were recorded for this clonotype. J is TRBJ2-1 and V is TRBV18; TRBD2 matches 13 bases. CDR3 length equals 16 residues. J gave up 2 bases and V 2 bases, and 0 bases lay outside the gene matches. Germline-derived CDR1 and CDR2 are KGHSH and LQKENI. In DNA, the CDR3 is TGTGCCAGCTCACCAGGGACTAGCGGGGCCTACAATGAGCAGTTCTTC. It encodes CASSPGTSGAYNEQFF.